This T cell receptor (beta chain) was sequenced in a study of CD8 T cells in ankylosing spondylitis (TCRdb year 2017). Regarding the study in general: T cell receptor beta repertoires were profiled in healthy donors and ankylosing spondylitis patients so that disease-linked TCR variants could be found. In total, the full study cohort was made up of 95 to 110 healthy donors and 25 or so ankylosing spondylitis patients. Peripheral blood was sampled, and synovial fluid was also collected from ankylosing spondylitis patients. The investigation overall reported the following: Blood from ankylosing spondylitis patients appeared to be characterized by a TCR beta motif composed of eight highly homologous amino acid variants. Some of the motif variants had been reported before in the synovial fluid and blood of reactive arthritis patients, a finding that suggests common disease-initiation mechanisms. According to the report, matched synovial fluid samples from ankylosing spondylitis patients were significantly enriched for the disease-linked clones. In peripheral blood, the disease-linked clones were found at relatively low frequencies and had a CD8+ phenotype.

Trimming removed 2 bases from V and 9 bases from J, leaving 9 bases between the germline ends. The CDR1 and CDR2 encoded by the germline V gene (reference sequence) are GTSNPN and SVGIG. The CDR3 covers 11 residues, taking in both the cysteine and the phenylalanine. The read is trimmed to its CDR3 DNA, 33 bases read in frame from base 1. This clonotype was recorded many times. It lacks a known antigen. It has no much larger one-base neighbor in the sample; base qualities were not kept. The run used an Illumina HiSeq 2500. Quantitative 5'-RACE with molecular barcodes was used to prepare TCR beta libraries. For the original study's pipeline: To identify disease-linked TCR variants, a new computational method was used, one built on a probabilistic model of VDJ rearrangement. Using fastp trimming at Q25 and MiXCR clonotype assembly, TCRdb reanalyzed the public sequencing data and kept in-frame beta chains. Every distinct CDR3 protein forms one entry, paired with its most common genes and DNA. These V and J calls are TCRdb output, not the study's own analysis. Across this sample there are 330,000 or so distinct CDR3 sequences, with around 7.6% seen only once. The leading ten clones occupy roughly 15% of the sample.

The TCR comes from a male donor with ankylosing spondylitis. The chain was built from TRBV30 and TRBJ2-3; perhaps TRBD2 is the D gene, with 6 bases matching. Sequences were obtained from blood, either unsorted or a sorted T cell fraction (not recorded which). CDR3 loop: CAWSNGRTQYF. The nucleotides read TGTGCCTGGAGTAATGGGAGGACGCAGTATTTT.